The source of this T cell receptor beta chain is a study of cytomegalovirus exposure and HLA in healthy donors. The germline CDR1 and CDR2 sequences are MRHNA and SNTAGT. Trimming left V 4 bases short and J 5 bases short, with 12 bases between. The CDR3 is 14 residues long. Researchers ran the PCR with 60 Vbeta and 13 Jbeta primers. This table comes from immunoSEQ multiplex PCR, and its TCRdb copy is limited to in-frame clones, with some not included. The sample lists 65,000 or so clones, more than 75% seen once, with 2.5% to 3.5% in the top ten. The sequence was collected from a girl aged 5 to 17 in good health and CMV-seropositive. The chain links TRBV6-4 to TRBJ2-1; maybe TRBD2 (5 bases). Sequencing input: PBMCs. The CDR3 here is CASSAWEYDNEQFF. CDR3 nucleotide sequence: TGTGCCAGCAGTGCCTGGGAGTACGACAATGAGCAGTTCTTC.